This TCR beta chain appears in the sequencing data of a study of spatial heterogeneity in lung cancer. Study-level information: Alpha-chain detections were consistently fewer than beta-chain detections among the sequences. The library had UMIs, and each TCR and UMI pair averaged more than ten raw reads.

Carried by each TCR cDNA molecule was a unique molecular identifier. TCRdb ran MiXCR on the 5' RACE reads and lists one entry per CDR3 protein. The sample lists approximately 780 distinct CDR3 sequences, roughly 19% seen once, with 15% in the top ten. Time point specified: sample taken at primary tumor resection. Unsorted samples of tumor, nontumor lung or frozen PBMC had their whole RNA sequenced. As regards this clonotype: Because the library targeted alpha chains, this beta chain is an off-target read whose size means little.

This TCR was sampled from a male donor with early-stage non-small cell lung cancer. The sample here was PBMCs, taken at surgery.

CDR3 DNA sequence: TGTGCCAGCACCCTGGTGGCCTTGGGAAACACCATATATTTT. Amino acids: CASTLVALGNTIYF. The chain is built from TRBV28 and TRBJ1-3; D remains ambiguous. The V end was cut by 7 bases, the J end by 4 bases, with 14 bases between. This CDR3 comprises 14 residues. Looked up from germline, CDR1 is MDHEN and CDR2 is SYDVKM.